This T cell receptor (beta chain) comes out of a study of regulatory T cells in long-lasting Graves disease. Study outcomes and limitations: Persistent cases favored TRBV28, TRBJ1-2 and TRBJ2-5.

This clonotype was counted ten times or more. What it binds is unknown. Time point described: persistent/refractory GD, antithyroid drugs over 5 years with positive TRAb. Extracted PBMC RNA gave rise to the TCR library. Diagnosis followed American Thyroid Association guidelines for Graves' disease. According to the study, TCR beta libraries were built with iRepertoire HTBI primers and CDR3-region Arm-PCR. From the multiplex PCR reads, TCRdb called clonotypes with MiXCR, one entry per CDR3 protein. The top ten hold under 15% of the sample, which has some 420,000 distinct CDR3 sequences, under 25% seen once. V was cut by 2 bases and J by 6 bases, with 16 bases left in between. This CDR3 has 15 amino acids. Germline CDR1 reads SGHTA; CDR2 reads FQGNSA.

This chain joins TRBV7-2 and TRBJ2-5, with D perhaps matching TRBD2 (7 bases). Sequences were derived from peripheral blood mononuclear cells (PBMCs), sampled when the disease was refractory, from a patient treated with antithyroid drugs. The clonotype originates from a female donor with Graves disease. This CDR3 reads CASSLSGTQRQTQYF. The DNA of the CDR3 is TGTGCCAGCAGCTTAAGCGGGACACAACGACAGACCCAGTACTTC.